This T cell receptor (beta chain) was captured by sequencing in a study of somatic mutations in cytotoxic T cells in rheumatoid arthritis. Data came from immunoSEQ multiplex PCR; TCRdb stores just in-frame clones and leaves some out. The table includes about 25,000 clones, under 75% detected once. V lost 8 bases and J lost 4, with 11 bases in between. The CDR3 is 13 amino acids. Looked up from germline, CDR1 is MGHRA and CDR2 is YSYEKL. The receptor comes from a woman under 30 in good health. The chain has TRBV4-1 and TRBJ1-4, with TRBD1 as a possible D gene (5 bases). The sequencing sample was made of CD8+ T cells sorted from blood. The chain's CDR3 is CASAGPLNEKLFF. The CDR3 DNA reads TGCGCCAGCGCGGGACCGCTTAATGAAAAACTGTTTTTT.